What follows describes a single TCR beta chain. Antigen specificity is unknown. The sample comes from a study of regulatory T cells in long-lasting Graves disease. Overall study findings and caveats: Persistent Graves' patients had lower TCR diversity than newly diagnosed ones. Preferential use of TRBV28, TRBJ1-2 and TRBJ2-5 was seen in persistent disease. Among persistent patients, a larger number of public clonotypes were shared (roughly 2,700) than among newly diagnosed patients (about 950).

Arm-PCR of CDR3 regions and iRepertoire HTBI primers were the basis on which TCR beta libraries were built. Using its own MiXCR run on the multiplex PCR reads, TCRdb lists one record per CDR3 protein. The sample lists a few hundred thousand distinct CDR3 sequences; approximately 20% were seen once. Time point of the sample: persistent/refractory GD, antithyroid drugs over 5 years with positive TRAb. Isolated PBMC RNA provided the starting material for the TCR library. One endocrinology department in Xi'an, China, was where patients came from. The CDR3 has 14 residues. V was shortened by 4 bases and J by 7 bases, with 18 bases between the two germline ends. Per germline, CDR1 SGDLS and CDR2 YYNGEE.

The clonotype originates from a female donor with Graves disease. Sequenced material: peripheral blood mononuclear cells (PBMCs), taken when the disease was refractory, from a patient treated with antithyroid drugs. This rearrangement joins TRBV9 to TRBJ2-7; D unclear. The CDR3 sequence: CASSPPGQYGEQYF. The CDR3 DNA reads TGTGCCAGCAGCCCGCCGGGCCAATACGGAGAGCAGTACTTC.